This TCR beta chain was identified during a study of T-cell memory formation after mild COVID-19. TCRdb re-analysed the 5' RACE reads in MiXCR, keeping a single row per CDR3 protein. The profile covers 360,000 or so distinct CDR3 sequences, with under 30% appearing a single time and around an eighth taken by the ten largest. This CDR3 spans 12 amino acids. CDR1 is ENHRY, CDR2 SYGVKD, per germline. V lost 0 bases and J 12 bases, leaving 9 bases between the germline ends. This clonotype was found a few times. The chain carries TRBV10-3 and TRBJ2-1; D uncertain. The sample comprised PBMCs or a T cell subset sorted from them (not recorded which). The sequence was obtained from an adult woman who had mild COVID-19 (a few samples of this study predate the infection). Cell type and time point are not known. The CDR3 reads CAISESRMGQFF. DNA of the CDR3: TGTGCCATCAGTGAGTCCCGAATGGGGCAGTTCTTC.